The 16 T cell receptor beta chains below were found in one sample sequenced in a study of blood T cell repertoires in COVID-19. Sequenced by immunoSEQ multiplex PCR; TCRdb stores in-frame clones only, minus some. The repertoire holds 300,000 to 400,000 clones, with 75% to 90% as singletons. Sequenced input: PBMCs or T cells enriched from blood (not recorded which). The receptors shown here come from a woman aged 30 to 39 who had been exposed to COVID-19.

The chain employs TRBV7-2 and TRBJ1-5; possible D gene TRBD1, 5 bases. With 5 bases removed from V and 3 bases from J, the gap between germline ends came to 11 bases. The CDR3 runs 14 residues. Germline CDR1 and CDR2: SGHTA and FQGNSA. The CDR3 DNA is TGTGCCAGCAGCAAAGACAGCTTCAATCAGCCCCAGCATTTT. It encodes CASSKDSFNQPQHF.

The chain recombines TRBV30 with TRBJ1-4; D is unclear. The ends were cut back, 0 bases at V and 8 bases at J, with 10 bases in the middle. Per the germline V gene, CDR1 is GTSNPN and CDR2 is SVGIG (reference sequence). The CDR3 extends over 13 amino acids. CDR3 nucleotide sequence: TGTGCCTGGAGTGTGGGCAAACGGGAAAAACTGTTTTTT. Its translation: CAWSVGKREKLFF.

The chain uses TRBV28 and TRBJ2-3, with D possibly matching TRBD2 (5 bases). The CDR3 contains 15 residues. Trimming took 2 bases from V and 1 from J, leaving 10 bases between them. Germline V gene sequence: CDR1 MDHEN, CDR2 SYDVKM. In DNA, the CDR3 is TGTGCCAGCAGTTTAAACGACTACCGCACAGATACGCAGTATTTT. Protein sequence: CASSLNDYRTDTQYF.

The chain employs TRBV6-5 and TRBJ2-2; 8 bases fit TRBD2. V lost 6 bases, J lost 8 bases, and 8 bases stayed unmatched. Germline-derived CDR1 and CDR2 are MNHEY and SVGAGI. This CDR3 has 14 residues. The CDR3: CASRNREGLGELFF. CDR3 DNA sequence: TGTGCCAGCAGGAACCGGGAGGGCCTAGGGGAGCTGTTTTTT.

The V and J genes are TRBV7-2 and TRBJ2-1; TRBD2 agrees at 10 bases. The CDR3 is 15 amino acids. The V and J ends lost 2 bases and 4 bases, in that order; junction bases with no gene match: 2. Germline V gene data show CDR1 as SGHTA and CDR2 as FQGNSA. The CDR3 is CASSLLAGAYNEQFF. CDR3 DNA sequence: TGTGCCAGCAGCTTACTAGCGGGGGCTTACAATGAGCAGTTCTTC.

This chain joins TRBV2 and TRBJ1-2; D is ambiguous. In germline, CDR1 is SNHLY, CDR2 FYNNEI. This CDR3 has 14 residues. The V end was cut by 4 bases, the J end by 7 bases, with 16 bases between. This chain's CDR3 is CASSGNAQVGGYTF. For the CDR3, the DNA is TGTGCCAGCAGTGGAAATGCGCAGGTTGGTGGCTACACCTTC.

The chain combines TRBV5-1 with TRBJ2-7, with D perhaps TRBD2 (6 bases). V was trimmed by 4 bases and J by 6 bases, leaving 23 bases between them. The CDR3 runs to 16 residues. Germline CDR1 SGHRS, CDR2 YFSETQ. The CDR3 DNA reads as TGCGCCAGCAGCCCGGGGACTTTCGTCACATGGCCCGAGCAGTACTTC. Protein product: CASSPGTFVTWPEQYF.

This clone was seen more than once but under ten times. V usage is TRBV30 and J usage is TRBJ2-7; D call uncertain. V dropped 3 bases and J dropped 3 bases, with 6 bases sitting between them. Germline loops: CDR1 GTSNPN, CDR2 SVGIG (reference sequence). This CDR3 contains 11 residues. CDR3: CAWSLNYEQYF. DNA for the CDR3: TGTGCCTGGAGCTTAAACTACGAGCAGTACTTC.

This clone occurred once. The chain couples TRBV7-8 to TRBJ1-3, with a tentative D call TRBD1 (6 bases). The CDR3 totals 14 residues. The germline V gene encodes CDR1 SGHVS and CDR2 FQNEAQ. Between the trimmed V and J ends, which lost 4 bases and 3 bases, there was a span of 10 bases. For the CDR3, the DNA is TGTGCCAGCAGCTCGGGACACCTTGGAAACACCATATATTTT. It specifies CASSSGHLGNTIYF.

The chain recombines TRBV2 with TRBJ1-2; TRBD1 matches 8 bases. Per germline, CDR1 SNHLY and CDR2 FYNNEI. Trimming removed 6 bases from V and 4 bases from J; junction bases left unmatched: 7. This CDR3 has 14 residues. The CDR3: CASRGQVGPYGYTF. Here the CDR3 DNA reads TGTGCCAGCAGGGGACAGGTGGGCCCCTATGGCTACACCTTC.

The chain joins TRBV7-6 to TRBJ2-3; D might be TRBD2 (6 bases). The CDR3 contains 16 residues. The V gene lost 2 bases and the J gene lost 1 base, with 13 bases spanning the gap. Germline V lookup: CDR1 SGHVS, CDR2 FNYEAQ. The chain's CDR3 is CASSLLSGVGTDTQYF. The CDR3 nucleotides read TGTGCCAGCAGCTTATTATCGGGGGTCGGCACAGATACGCAGTATTTT. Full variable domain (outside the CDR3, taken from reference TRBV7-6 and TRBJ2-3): GAGVSQSPRYKVTKRGQDVALRCDPISGHVSLYWYRQALGQGPEFLTYFNYEAQQDKSGLPNDRFSAERPEGSISTLTIQRTEQRDSAMYRCASSLLSGVGTDTQYFGPGTRLTVL.

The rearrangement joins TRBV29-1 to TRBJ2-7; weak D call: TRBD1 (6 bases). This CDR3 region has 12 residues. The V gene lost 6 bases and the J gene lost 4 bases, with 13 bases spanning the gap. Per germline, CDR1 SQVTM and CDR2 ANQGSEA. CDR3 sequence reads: CSVEQGKYEQYF. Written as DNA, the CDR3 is TGCAGCGTGGAACAGGGTAAATACGAGCAGTACTTC.

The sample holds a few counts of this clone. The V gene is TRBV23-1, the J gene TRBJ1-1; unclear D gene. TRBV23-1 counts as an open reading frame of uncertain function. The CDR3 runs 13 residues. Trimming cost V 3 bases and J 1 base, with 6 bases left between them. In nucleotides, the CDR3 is TGCGCCAGCAGTCAGGGCACGAACACTGAAGCTTTCTTT. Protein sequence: CASSQGTNTEAFF.

This CDR3 reads CASSGTGDAAEQYF. The CDR3 region has the DNA TGTGCCAGCAGCGGGACAGGGGATGCCGCCGAGCAGTACTTC. The chain employs TRBV9 and TRBJ2-7; 9 bases agree with TRBD1. V dropped 3 bases and J dropped 6; count of bases not matched to a gene: 7. CDR3 size: 14 residues. The germline CDR1 and CDR2 sequences are SGDLS and YYNGEE.

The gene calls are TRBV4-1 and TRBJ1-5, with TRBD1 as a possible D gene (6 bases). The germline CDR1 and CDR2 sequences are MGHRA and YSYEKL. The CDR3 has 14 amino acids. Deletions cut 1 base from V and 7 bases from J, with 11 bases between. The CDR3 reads CASSQGEGGQPQHF. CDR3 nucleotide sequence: TGCGCCAGCAGCCAAGGGGAGGGGGGACAGCCCCAGCATTTT.

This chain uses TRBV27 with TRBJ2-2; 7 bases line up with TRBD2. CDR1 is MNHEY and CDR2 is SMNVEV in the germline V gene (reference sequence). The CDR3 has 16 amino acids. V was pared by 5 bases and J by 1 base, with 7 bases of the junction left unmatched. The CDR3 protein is CASSVLAVQNTGELFF. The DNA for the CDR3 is TGTGCCAGCAGTGTTCTAGCGGTCCAGAACACCGGGGAGCTGTTTTTT.